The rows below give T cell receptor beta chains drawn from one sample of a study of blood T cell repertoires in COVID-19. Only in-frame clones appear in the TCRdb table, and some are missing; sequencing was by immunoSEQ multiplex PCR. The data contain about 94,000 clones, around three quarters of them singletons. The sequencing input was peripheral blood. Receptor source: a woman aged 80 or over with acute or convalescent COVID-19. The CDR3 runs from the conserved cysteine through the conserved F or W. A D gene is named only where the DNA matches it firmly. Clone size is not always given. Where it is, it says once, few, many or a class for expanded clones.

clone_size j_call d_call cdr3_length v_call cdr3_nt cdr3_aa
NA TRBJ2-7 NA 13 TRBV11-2 TGTGCCAGCACCTCGTGGGCAGCCTACGAGCAGTACTTC CASTSWAAYEQYF
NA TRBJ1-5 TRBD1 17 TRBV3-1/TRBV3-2 TGTGCCAGCAGCCAAGGACAGGGGAGCTATAGCAATCAGCCCCAGCATTTT CASSQGQGSYSNQPQHF
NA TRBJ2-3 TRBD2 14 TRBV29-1 TGCAGCGTAAGTCGGGGGGACGGCACAGATACGCAGTATTTT CSVSRGDGTDTQYF
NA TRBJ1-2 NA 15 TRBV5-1 TGCGCCAGCAGCTTGGGCAGGGGCGCGAGCTATGGCTACACCTTC CASSLGRGASYGYTF
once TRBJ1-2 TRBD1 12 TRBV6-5 TGTGCCAACAGACAGGGTTACTATGGCTACACCTTC CANRQGYYGYTF
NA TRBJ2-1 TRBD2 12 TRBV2 TGTGCCACCTGGAATAGCGGGGATGAGCAGTTCTTC CATWNSGDEQFF
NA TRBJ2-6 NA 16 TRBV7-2 TGTGCCAGCAGCTTACAGGTGGTATACGGGGCCAACGTCCTGACTTTC CASSLQVVYGANVLTF
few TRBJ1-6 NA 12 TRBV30 TGTGCCTGGAGTCCGGGTAATTCACCCCTCCACTTT CAWSPGNSPLHF
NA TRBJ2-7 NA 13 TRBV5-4 TGTGCCAGCAGCTTGGACAGACACTACGAGCAGTACTTC CASSLDRHYEQYF
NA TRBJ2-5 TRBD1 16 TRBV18 TGTGCCAGCTCACCAAATCTGGGACAGGGGCCAGAGACCCAGTACTTC CASSPNLGQGPETQYF
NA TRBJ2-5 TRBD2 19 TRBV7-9 TGTGCCAGCAGCCAAAGTTTCCTTAGCGGGGCCGGCCAACAAGAGACCCAGTACTTC CASSQSFLSGAGQQETQYF
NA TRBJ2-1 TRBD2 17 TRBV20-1 TGCAGTGCTAGTATTGAGACTAGCGGGAGCTCATACAATGAGCAGTTCTTC CSASIETSGSSYNEQFF
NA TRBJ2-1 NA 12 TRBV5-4 TGTGCCAGCAGCTTAGGGCGAGGGGAGCAGTTCTTC CASSLGRGEQFF
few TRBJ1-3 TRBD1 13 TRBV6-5 TGTGCCAGCAGGGACAGGGGTGGAAACACCATATATTTT CASRDRGGNTIYF
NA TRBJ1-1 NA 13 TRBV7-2 TGTGCCAGCAGCCCTGAACGACAGATTGAAGCTTTCTTT CASSPERQIEAFF
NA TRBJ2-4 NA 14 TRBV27 TGTGCCAGCAGTTTGTCTTCCCCCTTAAACATTCAGTACTTC CASSLSSPLNIQYF
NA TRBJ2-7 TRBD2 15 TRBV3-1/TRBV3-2 TGTGCCAGCAGCCACTTGGGACTAGCGGATCCTCTCCTCTACTTC CASSHLGLADPLLYF
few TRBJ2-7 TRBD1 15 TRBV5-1 TGCGCCAGCAGCGGAACCGGGACAGGGGAATACGAGCAGTACTTC CASSGTGTGEYEQYF
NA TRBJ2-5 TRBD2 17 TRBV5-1 TGCGCCAGCAGCGCGGGACTAGCGGGGGCCTTCCAAGAGACCCAGTACTTC CASSAGLAGAFQETQYF
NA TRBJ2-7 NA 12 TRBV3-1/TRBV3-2 TGTGCCAGCAGCCAAGATTACTACGAGCAGTACTTC CASSQDYYEQYF
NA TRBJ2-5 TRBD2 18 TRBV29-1 TGCAGCGTTCTTGCATATTGGACTCCGACGGGGGGCCAAGAGACCCAGTACTTC CSVLAYWTPTGGQETQYF
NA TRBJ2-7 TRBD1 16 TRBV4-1 TGCGCCAGCAGCCAAGTCGAGGACAGGGGATTCTACGAGCAGTACTTC CASSQVEDRGFYEQYF
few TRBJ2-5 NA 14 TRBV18 TGTGCCAGCTCACCACCTTCCGGGTACGAGACCCAGTACTTC CASSPPSGYETQYF
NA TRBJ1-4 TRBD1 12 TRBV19 TGTGCCAGTCGGGACAGCCCGAATAAACTGTTTTTT CASRDSPNKLFF
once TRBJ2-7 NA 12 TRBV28 TGTGCCAGCAGTCGACTACCTTACGAGCAGTACTTC CASSRLPYEQYF
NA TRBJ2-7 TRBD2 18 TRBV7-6 TGTGCCAGCAGCTTTTCTACCGCAAGCGGGAGGGCCCCCTACGAGCAGTACTTC CASSFSTASGRAPYEQYF
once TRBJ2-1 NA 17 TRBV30 TGTGCCTGGAGTCCGATATCTACAGGGAGATCCTACAATGAGCAGTTCTTC CAWSPISTGRSYNEQFF
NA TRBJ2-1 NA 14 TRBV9 TGTGCCAGCAGCGTAGAGAGACTACGCAATGAGCAGTTCTTC CASSVERLRNEQFF
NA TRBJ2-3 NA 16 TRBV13 TGTGCCAGCAGCTTAGGCCGTGGCGGAAGGGGAGATACGCAGTATTTT CASSLGRGGRGDTQYF
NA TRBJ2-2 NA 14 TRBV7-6 TGTGCCAGCAGCGTGGGACTTTACACCGGGGAGCTGTTTTTT CASSVGLYTGELFF
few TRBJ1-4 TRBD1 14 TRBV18 TGTGCCAGCTCGCCCGGACAGGGATATGAAAAACTGTTTTTT CASSPGQGYEKLFF
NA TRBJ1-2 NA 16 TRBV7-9 TGTGCCAGCAGCTTAGATTCGCAGGAGGCGCGGAAAGGCTACACCTTC CASSLDSQEARKGYTF
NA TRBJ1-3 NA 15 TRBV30 TGTGCCTGGAGTTTCGGGCAGGGGACTGGAAACACCATATATTTT CAWSFGQGTGNTIYF
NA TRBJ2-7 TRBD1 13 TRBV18 TGTGCCAGCTCACCAGGGACAGGCTACGAGCAGTACTTC CASSPGTGYEQYF
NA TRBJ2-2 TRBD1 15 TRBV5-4 TGTGCCAGCAGCCCAAGGACAGGGGGCACCGGGGAGCTGTTTTTT CASSPRTGGTGELFF
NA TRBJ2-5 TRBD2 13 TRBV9 TGTGCCAGCAGCGTAGGCGGGAGGCAGACCCAGTACTTC CASSVGGRQTQYF
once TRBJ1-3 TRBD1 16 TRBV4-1 TGCGCCAGCAGCCTAGCCGGGACAGGACGAGGAAACACCATATATTTT CASSLAGTGRGNTIYF
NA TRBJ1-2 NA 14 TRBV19 TGTGCCAGTAGTATCCGCAGCGCTAACTATGGCTACACCTTC CASSIRSANYGYTF
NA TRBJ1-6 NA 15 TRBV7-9 TGTGCCAGCAGCCCAAGGAACAGGGCAGATTCACCCCTCCACTTT CASSPRNRADSPLHF
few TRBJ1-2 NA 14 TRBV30 TGTGCCTGGAACCTACGCGGAGGGAGCTATGGCTACACCTTC CAWNLRGGSYGYTF
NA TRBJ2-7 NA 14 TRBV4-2 TGTGCCAGCAGCAAAGGGGACAACTCCTACGAGCAGTACTTC CASSKGDNSYEQYF
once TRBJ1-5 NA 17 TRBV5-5 TGTGCCAGCAGCTTGGAGACAGGCCATTATAGCAATCAGCCCCAGCATTTT CASSLETGHYSNQPQHF
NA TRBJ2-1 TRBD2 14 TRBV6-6 TGTGCCAGCAGTCCCGGGACTACCTACAATGAGCAGTTCTTC CASSPGTTYNEQFF
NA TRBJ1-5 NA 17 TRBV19 TGTGCCAGTAGTATCGGGGGGCGGGGGGCTCTTACCGAGCCCCAGCATTTT CASSIGGRGALTEPQHF
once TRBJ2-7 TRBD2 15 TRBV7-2 TGTGCCAGCAGCTTGGGAGGGACTGTCTCCTACGAGCAGTACTTC CASSLGGTVSYEQYF
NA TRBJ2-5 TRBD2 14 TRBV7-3 TGTGCCAGCAGCACAGCGGGGGGGTCTGAGACCCAGTACTTC CASSTAGGSETQYF
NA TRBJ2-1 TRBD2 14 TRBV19 TGTGCCAGTAGTATCGGGGGGGCCTACAATGAGCAGTTCTTC CASSIGGAYNEQFF
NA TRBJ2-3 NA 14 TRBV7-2 TGTGCCAGCAGCTTAGAAAGGAGAGTAGATACGCAGTATTTT CASSLERRVDTQYF
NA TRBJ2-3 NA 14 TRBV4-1 TGCGCCAGCAGCCAAGGCGGGGGCACAGATACGCAGTATTTT CASSQGGGTDTQYF
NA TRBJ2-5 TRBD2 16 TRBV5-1 TGCGCCAGCAGCTTGGATCTAGCGGGAGGGCCAGAGACCCAGTACTTC CASSLDLAGGPETQYF
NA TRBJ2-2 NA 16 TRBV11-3 TGTGCCAGCAGCCAGGGGTACACTCTGAACACCGGGGAGCTGTTTTTT CASSQGYTLNTGELFF
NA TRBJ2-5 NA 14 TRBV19 TGTGCCAGTAGTGGGTGGGACATCCCAGAGGCCCAGTACTTC CASSGWDIPEAQYF
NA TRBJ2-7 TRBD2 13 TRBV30 TGTGCCTGGAGTGTAAATCTAGCGGGGAAGCAGTACTTC CAWSVNLAGKQYF